Here is one T cell receptor beta chain with its context. It lacks a known antigen. No quality values exist for individual bases; no much larger clone is one base distant. This record belongs to a study of PD-L1 blockade in urothelial cancer (dated by TCRdb to the late 2010s). For context, the study as a whole: Every patient began therapy in 2014 and was given atezolizumab 1,200 mg intravenously every 3 weeks. About 85% of the roughly 29 patients were identified as males with urothelial cancer of bladder origin, and a prior smoking history was reported by 18 of 29 patients. An ECOG performance status of 0 or 1 was recorded for the patients, and 0 to 3 prior chemotherapy regimens had been received by the patients. Blood samples were analyzed at two time points: 3 weeks after treatment start (second dose) and 6 weeks after treatment start. Blood samples yielded a median of roughly 140,000 T cells and more than 80,000 unique TCRs, with median clonality 0.080. Somatic, immune and clinical correlates of response to PD-L1 blockade with atezolizumab in urothelial cancer were the focus of an exploratory multi-omic analysis. Pretreatment tumor samples, along with matched peripheral blood collected serially before and after atezolizumab treatment, underwent TCR sequencing. Progression-free survival longer than 6 months counted as durable clinical benefit, and TCR features were additionally tested against both progression-free and overall survival. In the same patients, whole exome sequencing and RNA sequencing of pretreatment tumors were performed in addition to TCR sequencing. Durable clinical benefit was achieved by nine patients and was not achieved by 20 patients. Pretreatment blood TCR-seq was available for about 27 patients, at least one posttreatment blood collection was obtained for 25 or so patients, and tumor TCR-seq was available for 25 or so patients.

The CDR3, cysteine through phenylalanine, is 17 amino acids long. The CDR3 DNA has 51 bases and is translated from base 1. Sequences SGHRS (CDR1) and YFSETQ (CDR2) are obtained from the germline V gene. V was cut back by 0 bases and J by 2 bases, leaving a gap of 17 bases between them. A cohort of some 29 patients with locally advanced or metastatic urothelial carcinoma, treated at Memorial Sloan Kettering on a trial protocol, was included. Peripheral blood mononuclear cells were collected pretreatment and during treatment, with between 1 and 8 total time points obtained per patient. The Qiagen DNeasy Blood extraction kit was used to purify genomic DNA from total PBMCs and tumor samples. PBMCs were collected pretreatment and during treatment, and were isolated and stored as previously described. The study at large found these results: Patients with durable benefit showed greater expansion of tumor-associated TCR clones in peripheral blood 3 weeks after starting treatment (n ≈ 23, p = 0.022). Small sample size (n ≈ 29) and many exploratory analyses mean the results are intended to be hypothesis-generating. Improved progression-free and overall survival was found to be associated with pretreatment peripheral blood TCR clonality below the median.

Each PCR received spiked-in synthetic TCR analog templates so that absolute template abundance could be estimated from read counts. Using the immunoSEQ assay, TCRbeta CDR3 regions were amplified from genomic DNA with bias-controlled V and J gene primers. Sequencing of rearranged TCRbeta segments was done at approximately 20X coverage. Per the source publication's procedure: Sequencing errors were corrected by clustering and CDR3s were annotated against IMGT to assign V, D and J genes. Out-of-frame and stop-codon sequences were excluded, and only productive TCRbeta rearrangements were used in downstream analyses. Clonality was calculated as one minus the Shannon entropy normalized by the log of the number of unique productive sequences. Clones differing between time points or between blood and tumor were identified using Fisher's exact test with Benjamini-Hochberg correction, with an adjusted p below 0.01 applied as the threshold. TCRdb holds this immuneACCESS table with in-frame rearrangements only. Some clones are missing; in checked studies, unresolved V genes explain under half, and the rest has no known cause. V and J calls and clone size are given by that table; D and trimming were obtained from the DNA. The sample includes 29,000 or so clones, with roughly 86% observed a single time. Less than 4% of the sample is taken by the ten largest.

Here the sequenced sample was PBMCs, taken around atezolizumab (anti-PD-L1) treatment. The rearrangement combines TRBV5-1 with TRBJ2-5; tentative D gene TRBD2, with 7 bases matching. The source of this sequence is a man aged 50 to 60 with urothelial cancer. The CDR3 has the sequence CASSLGVYREGQETQYF. The bases read TGCGCCAGCAGCTTGGGGGTCTACAGGGAGGGACAAGAGACCCAGTACTTC.